What follows are 21 T cell receptor beta chains derived from one specimen sequenced in a study of shared clonotypes between healthy human individuals. Profiled with immunoSEQ multiplex PCR; TCRdb holds only in-frame clones, not every one. Seen here are fewer than 3 million clones, around 92% observed once, and the top ten hold more than 0.35%. Material for sequencing was naive CD4+ T cells from PBMCs. The subset here: CD45RA+ positively selected. Receptor source: a man aged 18 to 29 in good health. Some clones in this sample may be carry-over from other donors' samples.

V gene TRBV29-1 combines with J gene TRBJ2-1; D may be TRBD1 or TRBD2 (7 bases each). The CDR3 is 17 amino acids. V was trimmed by 2 bases and J by 0 bases, leaving 17 bases between them. Germline CDR1 is SQVTM and CDR2 is ANQGSEA. CDR3 protein: CSVEPQGGGSSYNEQFF. The CDR3 bases are TGCAGCGTTGAACCCCAAGGGGGCGGGAGCTCCTACAATGAGCAGTTCTTC.

J is TRBJ1-2 and V is TRBV7-2, with D perhaps TRBD1 (5 bases). Deletions cut 6 bases from V and 8 bases from J, with 13 bases between. Germline V gives CDR1 SGHTA, CDR2 FQGNSA. This CDR3 comprises 12 residues. The chain's CDR3 is CASRHQGFGYTF. The CDR3 nucleotides read TGTGCCAGCAGACACCAGGGTTTCGGCTACACCTTC.

The V and J genes are TRBV18 and TRBJ1-1; D call uncertain. The CDR3 consists of 16 residues. The germline V and J ends were trimmed by 2 bases and 1 base, with 14 bases remaining between them. CDR1 is KGHSH and CDR2 is LQKENI in the germline V gene. The CDR3 region is CASSPTILAENTEAFF. In DNA, the CDR3 is TGTGCCAGCTCACCAACCATCCTAGCCGAGAACACTGAAGCTTTCTTT.

On this clone itself: The same CDR3 is also encoded by other DNA sequences in this sample. The rearrangement joins TRBV6-1 to TRBJ2-7; D is unresolved. The CDR3 totals 12 residues. V shed 6 bases and J shed 2 bases, with 8 bases lying between them. Germline lookup yields CDR1 MNHNS and CDR2 SASEGT. CDR3: CASSGETYEQYF. CDR3 nucleotide sequence: TGTGCCAGCAGCGGAGAAACCTACGAGCAGTACTTC.

The gene calls are TRBV4-1 and TRBJ2-7, with 9 bases fitting TRBD2. Unmatched junction bases numbered 12, after V lost 6 bases and J lost 6 bases. The germline gives CDR1 MGHRA, CDR2 YSYEKL. This CDR3 spans 15 amino acids. CDR3: CASREAGGRPSEQYF. In nucleotides, the CDR3 is TGCGCCAGCAGGGAAGCGGGAGGACGCCCCAGCGAGCAGTACTTC.

The chain is built from TRBV28 and TRBJ1-5; 8 bases are a match to TRBD1. Losses at the gene ends were 2 bases for V and 3 bases for J; bases not matched to a gene: 6. Germline CDR1 reads MDHEN; CDR2 reads SYDVKM. The CDR3 consists of 16 residues. As DNA, the CDR3 is TGTGCCAGCAGTTTACGGACAGGGTCCTACAATCAGCCCCAGCATTTT. Amino acid sequence: CASSLRTGSYNQPQHF.

The chain carries TRBV5-1 and TRBJ2-2, with 8 bases aligning to TRBD1. The V gene end was trimmed by 4 bases and the J gene end by 0 bases; junction bases not matched to a gene: 2. Germline V gene data show CDR1 as SGHRS and CDR2 as YFSETQ. The CDR3 covers 15 residues. The CDR3 DNA follows: TGCGCCAGCAGCGGACAGGGCCCGAACACCGGGGAGCTGTTTTTT. It translates to CASSGQGPNTGELFF.

The chain has TRBV27 and TRBJ1-1; 7 bases map to TRBD1. The junction had 8 bases not matched to a gene; V was cut back by 5 bases and J by 5 bases. The CDR3 extends over 14 amino acids. CDR1 and CDR2 (germline): MNHEY, SMNVEV (reference sequence). The CDR3 protein is CASSIQGGETEAFF. Here the CDR3 DNA reads TGTGCCAGCAGTATTCAGGGGGGTGAGACTGAAGCTTTCTTT.

Details on this clone: The same CDR3 arises from other DNA sequences in this sample as well. The chain carries TRBV15 and TRBJ2-7; TRBD2 agrees at 14 bases. This CDR3 is built from 16 residues. Germline V gene sequence: CDR1 LNHNV, CDR2 YYDKDF (reference sequence). With 0 bases clipped from V and 3 bases from J, the junction kept 1 base outside the gene matches. The CDR3, as DNA: TGTGCCACCAGCAGAGAAGGACTAGCGGGAGGCTACGAGCAGTACTTC. Translating it yields CATSREGLAGGYEQYF.

This clone was detected once. The chain couples TRBV28 to TRBJ1-4; the D gene is possibly TRBD1 (6 bases). This CDR3 is built from 14 residues. Germline lookup yields CDR1 MDHEN and CDR2 SYDVKM. The V gene lost 7 bases and the J gene lost 7 bases, with 16 bases spanning the gap. Here the CDR3 DNA reads TGTGCCAGCACTCCGGGGGGGCTAGGTGAAAAACTGTTTTTT. Translated: CASTPGGLGEKLFF.

The rearrangement uses TRBV11-2 and TRBJ1-2; 8 bases agree with TRBD1. With V trimmed by 4 bases and J by 4 bases, 11 bases remained unmatched. From germline, CDR1 is SGHAT and CDR2 FQNNGV. The CDR3 is 16 residues long. CDR3 region: CASSSYQGAGGYGYTF. As DNA, the CDR3 is TGTGCCAGCAGCTCCTACCAGGGGGCGGGGGGCTATGGCTACACCTTC.

J is TRBJ2-7 and V is TRBV4-3; D may be TRBD2 (6 bases). V dropped 4 bases and J dropped 3 bases, with 16 bases sitting between them. The CDR3 is 15 amino acids. Germline loops: CDR1 LGHNA, CDR2 YSLEER. The CDR3 loop is CASSLTGDSFYEQYF. In DNA, the CDR3 is TGCGCCAGCAGCCTGACGGGAGACAGTTTCTACGAGCAGTACTTC.

This sequence joins TRBV7-2 and TRBJ1-3, with 7 bases lining up with TRBD1. The CDR3 is 13 residues long. After removal of 5 bases from V and 4 bases from J, the junction contained 2 bases not matched to a gene. Germline V gene data show CDR1 as SGHTA and CDR2 as FQGNSA. Written as DNA, the CDR3 is TGTGCCAGCAGCGCGGACAGGGGAAACACCATATATTTT. Amino acid sequence: CASSADRGNTIYF.

This clone has a single count. V is TRBV28 and J is TRBJ2-7; TRBD1 aligns across 7 bases. The CDR3 contains 15 residues. V lost 3 bases and J lost 0; bases outside the gene matches: 5. Germline CDR1 is MDHEN and CDR2 is SYDVKM. In nucleotides, the CDR3 is TGTGCCAGCAGTTTGGAAGGGGGCTTCTCCTACGAGCAGTACTTC. Amino acids: CASSLEGGFSYEQYF. The whole variable domain, filled in from reference TRBV28 and TRBJ2-7, reads DVKVTQSSRYLVKRTGEKVFLECVQDMDHENMFWYRQDPGLGLRLIYFSYDVKMKEKGDIPEGYSVSREKKERFSLILESASTNQTSMYLCASSLEGGFSYEQYFGPGTRLTVT.

The genes are TRBV20-1 and TRBJ2-1; no definite D call. The CDR3 has 10 residues. Looked up from germline, CDR1 is DFQATT and CDR2 is SNEGSKA (reference sequence). Trimming took 5 bases from V and 5 from J, leaving 4 bases between them. The CDR3 nucleotides are TGCAGTGCTCTGAACAATGAGCAGTTCTTC. It is translated as CSALNNEQFF.

This chain connects TRBV28 to TRBJ1-5, with TRBD1 as a possible D gene (6 bases). This CDR3 is 15 amino acids long. Germline V gene sequence: CDR1 MDHEN, CDR2 SYDVKM. The V end lost 4 bases, the J end lost 2 bases, and 12 bases lay between the germline ends. Here the CDR3 reads CASSSRQEGNQPQHF. CDR3 nucleotide sequence: TGTGCCAGCAGTTCACGACAGGAAGGCAATCAGCCCCAGCATTTT.

The V call is TRBV5-6, the J call TRBJ1-5; the D is unclear. Trimming took off 3 bases at V and 1 base at J, with 11 bases between the two ends. Germline loops: CDR1 SGHDT, CDR2 YYEEEE. CDR3 length: 15 residues. The CDR3 here is CASSSRWGSNQPQHF. The DNA for the CDR3 is TGTGCCAGCAGCTCCCGGTGGGGAAGCAATCAGCCCCAGCATTTT. The full variable domain, rest sourced from reference TRBV5-6 and TRBJ1-5, is DAGVTQSPTHLIKTRGQQVTLRCSPKSGHDTVSWYQQALGQGPQFIFQYYEEEERQRGNFPDRFSGHQFPNYSSELNVNALLLGDSALYLCASSSRWGSNQPQHFGDGTRLSIL.

The chain joins TRBV6-5 to TRBJ1-2, with no clear D. V lost 4 bases and J 3 bases, leaving 9 bases between the germline ends. CDR1 is MNHEY, CDR2 SVGAGI, per germline. This CDR3 comprises 13 residues. The CDR3 DNA reads as TGTGCCAGCAGTTTCGCCTCATACTATGGCTACACCTTC. This codes for CASSFASYYGYTF.

This clone was picked up one time. V and J are TRBV4-1 and TRBJ2-1; 8 bases map to TRBD2. V lost 1 base and J lost 2; bases outside the gene matches: 7. In germline, CDR1 is MGHRA, CDR2 YSYEKL. The CDR3 sequence is 17 residues long. DNA of the CDR3: TGCGCCAGCAGCCAAGCGTTGGCGGGACTAGCCTACAATGAGCAGTTCTTC. Amino acids: CASSQALAGLAYNEQFF.

Only one count was recorded for this clone. V gene TRBV5-1 combines with J gene TRBJ2-5; 14 bases line up with TRBD2. The end of the DNA fits TRBJ2-7 better, so the J call may be wrong. Germline V CDR1 and CDR2: SGHRS, YFSETQ. The CDR3 covers 18 residues. The CDR3 region is CASSFGLAGGLWPYEQYF. For the CDR3, the DNA is TGCGCCAGCAGCTTTGGACTAGCGGGAGGCCTTTGGCCTTACGAGCAGTACTTC.

This chain connects TRBV5-1 to TRBJ2-7, with 7 nucleotides matching TRBD1. The CDR3 is 13 amino acids. Germline CDR1 and CDR2: SGHRS and YFSETQ. V was pared by 5 bases and J by 2 bases, with 4 bases of the junction left unmatched. The CDR3 loop reads CASRGTATYEQYF. The DNA of the CDR3 is TGCGCCAGCAGAGGGACAGCAACCTACGAGCAGTACTTC.